The rows below give T cell receptor beta chains drawn from one sample of a study of control samples from healthy donors and cancer patients. Assay used: immunoSEQ multiplex PCR; TCRdb lists only in-frame clones, some missing. The sample carries 110,000 or so clones, 90% recorded once. The sample taken for sequencing was blood. The receptors come from a human donor in good health. The donor label of this sample is uncertain. CDR3s include the opening cysteine and the closing phenylalanine or tryptophan. The D gene is left open where the match is weak. Expanded clones are given a class, and other clones once, few, many or no size at all.

d_gene: -; abundance: -; v_gene: TRBV7-9; j_gene: TRBJ2-7; CDR3nt: TGTGCCAGCAGCAAGGGGGGTGCTTTCGAGCAGTACTTC; CDR3aa: CASSKGGAFEQYF
d_gene: -; abundance: -; v_gene: TRBV21-1; j_gene: TRBJ1-1; CDR3nt: TGTGCCAGCAGCAACAAGTCCAGGGGATTGGGTGAAGCTTTCTTT; CDR3aa: CASSNKSRGLGEAFF
d_gene: -; abundance: -; v_gene: TRBV24-1; j_gene: TRBJ2-2; CDR3nt: TGTGCCACCAGTAAAGGTTTCGCGAACACCGGGGAGCTGTTTTTT; CDR3aa: CATSKGFANTGELFF
d_gene: TRBD1; abundance: -; v_gene: TRBV24-1; j_gene: TRBJ2-3; CDR3nt: TGTGCCACCCGGACAGGCAACGCAGATACGCAGTATTTT; CDR3aa: CATRTGNADTQYF
d_gene: -; abundance: -; v_gene: TRBV24-1; j_gene: TRBJ2-1; CDR3nt: TGTGCCACCAGTAGGGGGGAGGAGGGAAGAAGTCGCGATGAGCAGTTCTTC; CDR3aa: CATSRGEEGRSRDEQFF
d_gene: -; abundance: once; v_gene: TRBV19; j_gene: TRBJ2-2; CDR3nt: TGTGCCAGTAGTAACACCGGGGAGCTGTTTTTT; CDR3aa: CASSNTGELFF
d_gene: -; abundance: -; v_gene: TRBV6-5; j_gene: TRBJ1-5; CDR3nt: TGTGCCAGCAGGATTACAGGGTACCCCCAGCATTTT; CDR3aa: CASRITGYPQHF
d_gene: -; abundance: -; v_gene: TRBV7-2; j_gene: TRBJ1-1; CDR3nt: TGTGCCAGCAGCTTAGGTCTTGGCAAGAACACTGAAGCTTTCTTT; CDR3aa: CASSLGLGKNTEAFF
d_gene: -; abundance: -; v_gene: TRBV24-1; j_gene: TRBJ2-7; CDR3nt: TGTGCCACCAGTGATCTGGGGGGGGGCAGCTACGAGCAGTACTTC; CDR3aa: CATSDLGGGSYEQYF
d_gene: -; abundance: -; v_gene: TRBV11-2; j_gene: TRBJ1-3; CDR3nt: TGTGCCAGCAGCTTACTCCACGGCTCTGGAAACACCATATATTTT; CDR3aa: CASSLLHGSGNTIYF
d_gene: -; abundance: -; v_gene: TRBV5-1; j_gene: TRBJ2-3; CDR3nt: TGCGCCAGCAGCCCCTCCCCGGGGGATACGCAGTATTTT; CDR3aa: CASSPSPGDTQYF
d_gene: -; abundance: -; v_gene: TRBV6-5; j_gene: TRBJ2-5; CDR3nt: TGTGCCAGCTGTCAGGGCGGTGTGGAGACCCAGTACTTC; CDR3aa: CASCQGGVETQYF
d_gene: TRBD1; abundance: -; v_gene: TRBV7-9; j_gene: TRBJ1-4; CDR3nt: TGTGCCAGCAGCTTCCCGGACAGGGGTGAAAAACTGTTTTTT; CDR3aa: CASSFPDRGEKLFF
d_gene: TRBD1; abundance: -; v_gene: TRBV19; j_gene: TRBJ1-6; CDR3nt: TGTGCCAGTACCACGACAGGGAGGACCTATAATTCACCCCTCCACTTT; CDR3aa: CASTTTGRTYNSPLHF
d_gene: -; abundance: few; v_gene: TRBV19; j_gene: TRBJ2-1; CDR3nt: TGTGCCAGTAGTAGAACCGACGGGAATGAGCAGTTCTTC; CDR3aa: CASSRTDGNEQFF
d_gene: TRBD1; abundance: -; v_gene: TRBV19; j_gene: TRBJ1-6; CDR3nt: TGTGCCAGTAGTATCCCAGACAGGGAGGGTTCACCCCTCCACTTT; CDR3aa: CASSIPDREGSPLHF
d_gene: TRBD2; abundance: -; v_gene: TRBV27; j_gene: TRBJ2-7; CDR3nt: TGTGCCAGCAGCCGAGAACTAGCGGGGACCTACGAGCAGTACTTC; CDR3aa: CASSRELAGTYEQYF
d_gene: -; abundance: -; v_gene: TRBV6-1; j_gene: TRBJ1-4; CDR3nt: TGTGCCAGCAGTGATTGGGAAGGCTTTAATGAAAAACTGTTTTTT; CDR3aa: CASSDWEGFNEKLFF
d_gene: TRBD2; abundance: -; v_gene: TRBV5-4; j_gene: TRBJ2-3; CDR3nt: TGTGCCAGCAGTTTAGCGGGGGTCACAGATACGCAGTATTTT; CDR3aa: CASSLAGVTDTQYF
d_gene: -; abundance: -; v_gene: TRBV5-5; j_gene: TRBJ1-2; CDR3nt: TGTGCCAGCAGCCCGGGACGGCGGGATGGCTACACCTTC; CDR3aa: CASSPGRRDGYTF